This is a list of T cell receptor beta chains from one sample in a study of blood T cell repertoires in COVID-19. The method was immunoSEQ multiplex PCR; TCRdb's version includes in-frame clones alone and lacks a portion of them. The sample lists more than 150,000 clones, around four fifths seen once, with about 3% in the top ten. Sample: peripheral blood. Receptors were obtained from an elderly woman with active or convalescent COVID-19. CDR3s include the opening cysteine and the closing phenylalanine or tryptophan. The D gene is left open where the match is weak. A clone size is listed for some rows: how often the clone was seen (once, few, many), or a class if it is expanded.

j_call | v_call | clone_size | d_call | cdr3_nt | cdr3_aa
TRBJ2-1 | TRBV9 | . | TRBD2 | TGTGCCAGCAGCGTAGGGGATGTACTAGCGGGGGTAGAGCAGTTCTTC | CASSVGDVLAGVEQFF
TRBJ2-2 | TRBV28 | few | . | TGTGCCAGCAGGGGGGACACCCGGGGCACCGGGGAGCTGTTTTTT | CASRGDTRGTGELFF
TRBJ1-5 | TRBV30 | . | TRBD1 | TGTGCCTGGAGACCTTCGACAGGGTTCAATCAGCCCCAGCATTTT | CAWRPSTGFNQPQHF
TRBJ2-3 | TRBV29-1 | . | . | TGCAGCGTTGAATGGGGTGGGCGGGGCGGCGATACGCAGTATTTT | CSVEWGGRGGDTQYF
TRBJ1-5 | TRBV6-5 | few | TRBD1 | TGTGCCAGCAGAAGGACAGGGTTTAGCAATCAGCCCCAGCATTTT | CASRRTGFSNQPQHF
TRBJ1-1 | TRBV28 | . | TRBD1 | TGTGCCAGCAGTTACGGACAGGGTTGGACTGAAGCTTTCTTT | CASSYGQGWTEAFF
TRBJ2-2 | TRBV21-1 | . | . | TGTGCCAGCAGACAAACTAGCCGGAACACCGGGGAGCTGTTTTTT | CASRQTSRNTGELFF
TRBJ1-2 | TRBV10-3 | . | . | TGTGCCATCAGAAGGGAACAGGCGGATTATGGCTACACCTTC | CAIRREQADYGYTF
TRBJ1-2 | TRBV7-9 | . | . | TGTGCCAGCAGCTTAGATCGGGGGGCCAATGGCTACACCTTC | CASSLDRGANGYTF
TRBJ2-5 | TRBV27 | . | TRBD1 | TGTGCCAGCAGTTTAGGGCCCAGGGGGCAAGAGACCCAGTACTTC | CASSLGPRGQETQYF
TRBJ2-3 | TRBV6-5 | . | . | TGTGCCAGCAGTTACGAGGGGGTATGGCGCGGAGATACGCAGTATTTT | CASSYEGVWRGDTQYF
TRBJ2-2 | TRBV11-2 | once | TRBD1 | TGTGCCAGCAGCTTAGGACAGGGGAGGTACACCGGGGAGCTGTTTTTT | CASSLGQGRYTGELFF
TRBJ1-1 | TRBV5-1 | . | . | TGCGCCAGCAGCCGGACCGGGGGCACTGAAGCTTTCTTT | CASSRTGGTEAFF
TRBJ1-3 | TRBV28 | few | . | TGTGCCAGCAGACTTTCAGGGGCCGGAAACACCATATATTTT | CASRLSGAGNTIYF
TRBJ1-2 | TRBV5-4 | . | . | TGTGCCAGCAGATTAACGGGGGACTATGGCTACACCTTC | CASRLTGDYGYTF
TRBJ2-2 | TRBV2 | . | . | TGTGCCACAAAAATCATGGGGGCACGGACCGGGGAGCTGTTTTTT | CATKIMGARTGELFF
TRBJ2-3 | TRBV29-1 | few | TRBD2 | TGCAGCGTAAGACTAGCGGGGCCGCAGTATTTT | CSVRLAGPQYF
TRBJ1-2 | TRBV15 | . | . | TGTGCCACCAGCACAAAAACAGGGAAGGGCTACACCTTC | CATSTKTGKGYTF
TRBJ2-1 | TRBV5-6 | . | TRBD1 | TGTGCCAGCAGCAGACTACAGGGGGCTTTAACTTTATCCTCCAATGAGCAGTTCTTC | CASSRLQGALTLSSNEQFF
TRBJ1-5 | TRBV30 | . | . | TGTGCCTGGACTACGTCCGGGACAAATCAGCCCCAGCATTTT | CAWTTSGTNQPQHF
TRBJ1-5 | TRBV24-1 | . | TRBD1 | TGTGCCACCAGTGGGGACAGGAGAAGCAATCAGCCCCAGCATTTT | CATSGDRRSNQPQHF
TRBJ1-1 | TRBV18 | . | . | TGTGCCAGCTCCCAATACGAGGGCACTGAAGCTTTCTTT | CASSQYEGTEAFF
TRBJ2-1 | TRBV4-3 | . | . | TGCGCCAGCAGCCAAGAAGGGGGGGTGGAGCAGTTCTTC | CASSQEGGVEQFF
TRBJ1-1 | TRBV10-3 | . | . | TGTGCCATCAGTGAACACACGAACACTGAAGCTTTCTTT | CAISEHTNTEAFF
TRBJ1-2 | TRBV28 | . | TRBD1 | TGTGCCAGCAGTAAGGGACAGGGGCCGGGCTACACCTTC | CASSKGQGPGYTF
TRBJ2-1 | TRBV19 | once | TRBD1 | TGTGCCAGTAGTCCCTCGCAGGGGGCGTACAATGAGCAGTTCTTC | CASSPSQGAYNEQFF
TRBJ1-4 | TRBV7-9 | . | . | TGTGCCAGCAGCTCCCGACAAGAAAAACTGTTTTTT | CASSSRQEKLFF
TRBJ2-7 | TRBV9 | . | . | TGTGCCAGCAGCGTAGTTAGCGGCTACGAGCAGTACTTC | CASSVVSGYEQYF
TRBJ1-3 | TRBV9 | . | TRBD1 | TGTGCCAGCAGCGTAGAGGGGACAGGAGCATCTGGAAACACCATATATTTT | CASSVEGTGASGNTIYF
TRBJ2-7 | TRBV6-2/TRBV6-3 | once | . | TGTGCCAGCAGTTACTCTCTAAACTACGAGCAGTACTTC | CASSYSLNYEQYF
TRBJ1-4 | TRBV28 | . | . | TGTGCCAGCAGTTTCGGGGGGGCAACTAATGAAAAACTGTTTTTT | CASSFGGATNEKLFF
TRBJ1-1 | TRBV5-1 | . | . | TGCGCCAGCAGCCCGGGCAGACAGCACACTGAAGCTTTCTTT | CASSPGRQHTEAFF
TRBJ1-1 | TRBV18 | . | . | TGTGCCAGCTCACCGGAGGGCGCTCAGACTGAAGCTTTCTTT | CASSPEGAQTEAFF
TRBJ2-3 | TRBV18 | . | TRBD1 | TGTGCCAGCTCACCACCGGTGTTAGGGGGCAAAAAAGATACGCAGTATTTT | CASSPPVLGGKKDTQYF
TRBJ2-1 | TRBV9 | . | TRBD2 | TGTGCCAGCAGCGGACCCCCTAGCGGGGGGGCGTACAATGAGCAGTTCTTC | CASSGPPSGGAYNEQFF
TRBJ2-5 | TRBV2 | . | TRBD1 | TGTGCCAGCATTCGCCAGGGGGCAAAAGAGACCCAGTACTTC | CASIRQGAKETQYF
TRBJ2-7 | TRBV19 | . | TRBD2 | TGTGCCAGTGGACTAGCGGGGGCCTACGAGCAGTACTTC | CASGLAGAYEQYF
TRBJ1-2 | TRBV27 | . | . | TGTGCCAGCAGCCTTCTCAGGGACAACCATGGCTACACCTTC | CASSLLRDNHGYTF
TRBJ1-2 | TRBV7-9 | . | TRBD1 | TGTGCCAGCAGCTTAGAGGGGGCTGGCTATGGCTACACCTTC | CASSLEGAGYGYTF
TRBJ2-7 | TRBV9 | . | TRBD1 | TGTGCCAGCAGTACTAGAGGATCCAAAGAGGACAGGGGCTACGAGCAGTACTTC | CASSTRGSKEDRGYEQYF
TRBJ2-3 | TRBV3-1/TRBV3-2 | . | TRBD1 | TGTGCCAGCAGCCAACCCGACAGGGGCACAGATACGCAGTATTTT | CASSQPDRGTDTQYF
TRBJ2-4 | TRBV24-1 | . | TRBD2 | TGTGCCCCGCGGGGGGGGTCCTCAATAGCCAAAAACATTCAGTACTTC | CAPRGGSSIAKNIQYF
TRBJ1-1 | TRBV9 | . | . | TGTGCCAGCAGCGTAGAAGGTGGGGAGGGGCTTTATGGTCTAGGGGGAGCTTTCTTT | CASSVEGGEGLYGLGGAFF